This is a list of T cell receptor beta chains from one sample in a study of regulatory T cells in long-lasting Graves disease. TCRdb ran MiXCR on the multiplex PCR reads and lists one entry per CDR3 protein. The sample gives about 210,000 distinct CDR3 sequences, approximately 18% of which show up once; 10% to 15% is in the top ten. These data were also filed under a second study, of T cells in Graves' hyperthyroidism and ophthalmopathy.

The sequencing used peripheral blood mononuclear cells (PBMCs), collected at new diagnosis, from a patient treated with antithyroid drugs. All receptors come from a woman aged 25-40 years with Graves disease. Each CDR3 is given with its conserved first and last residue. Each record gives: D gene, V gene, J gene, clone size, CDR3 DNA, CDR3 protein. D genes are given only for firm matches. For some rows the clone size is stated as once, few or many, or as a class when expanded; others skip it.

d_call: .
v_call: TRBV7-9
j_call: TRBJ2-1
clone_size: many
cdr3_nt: TGTGCCAGCAGCCCCACGGGGGATAGCTCCTACAATGAGCAGTTCTTC
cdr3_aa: CASSPTGDSSYNEQFF

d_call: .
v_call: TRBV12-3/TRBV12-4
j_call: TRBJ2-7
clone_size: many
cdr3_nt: TGTGCCAGCAGTTTGCTGGGGCAATCCTACGAGCAGTACTTC
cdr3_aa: CASSLLGQSYEQYF

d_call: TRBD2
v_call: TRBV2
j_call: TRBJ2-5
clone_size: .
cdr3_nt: TGTGCCAGCAGTGTCCTAGCGGGAGAAGTGGGGCTCCAAGAGACCCAGTACTTC
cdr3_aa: CASSVLAGEVGLQETQYF

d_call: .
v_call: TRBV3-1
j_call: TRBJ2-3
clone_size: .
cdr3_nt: TGTGCCAGCACTCTATCCCTCACAGATACGCAGTATTTT
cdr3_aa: CASTLSLTDTQYF

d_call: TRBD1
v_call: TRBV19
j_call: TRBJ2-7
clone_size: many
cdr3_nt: TGTGCCAGCCGGGACAGGGGCTACGAGCAGTACTTC
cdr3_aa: CASRDRGYEQYF

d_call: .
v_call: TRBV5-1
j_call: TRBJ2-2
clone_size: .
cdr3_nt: TGCGCCAGCAGCCTCCGGACTGCTCCTGGTTCCGGGGAGCTGTTTTTT
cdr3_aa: CASSLRTAPGSGELFF

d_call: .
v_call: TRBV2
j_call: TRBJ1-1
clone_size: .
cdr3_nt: TGTGCCAGCAGCCCCCCGGCACAAGCTTTCTTT
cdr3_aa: CASSPPAQAFF

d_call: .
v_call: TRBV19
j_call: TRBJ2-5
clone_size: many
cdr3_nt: TGTGCCAGTAGTCCCCCGGGACGGCATGGGGCCCAGTACTTC
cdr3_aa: CASSPPGRHGAQYF

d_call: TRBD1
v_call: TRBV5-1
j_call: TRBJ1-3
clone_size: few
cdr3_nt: TGCGCCAGCAGCCTACGGACAGGGACCTCTGGAAACACCATATATTTT
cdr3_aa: CASSLRTGTSGNTIYF

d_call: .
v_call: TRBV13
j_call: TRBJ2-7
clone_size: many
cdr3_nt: TGTGCCAGCAGCAAAATTACAGCCGAGCAGTACTTC
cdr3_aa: CASSKITAEQYF